This TCR beta chain was observed in a study of blood T cell repertoires in COVID-19 (dated by TCRdb to the early 2020s). Study-wide context: Samples covering the acute and convalescent phases of COVID-19 were provided by collaborators in the United States, Italy and Spain. The prospective study material was composed of cDNA or gDNA derived from T cells, B-cell-depleted T cells, or PBMCs. Deeply sampled blood TCRbeta repertoires from subjects exposed to, actively infected with, or recovered from COVID-19 were included in the dataset. The repertoires were released in a freely available public database intended as a resource for research on the immune response to SARS-CoV-2. The samples were drawn from the first 160 participants of the ongoing ImmuneRACE study and from more than 1,000 subjects provided by 6 global collaborators. Nearly every sample came with metadata listing a de-identified subject ID, COVID-19 status, age in years and sex. HLA class I and class II types, where available, came from metadata supplied by the sample provider rather than from assay-based typing.

Whole blood was collected in K2EDTA tubes by collaborating institutions according to the institutions' own protocols. Collaborator samples were shipped for TCRbeta analysis as frozen whole blood, isolated PBMCs, or DNA extracted from either sample type. TCRbeta CDR3 regions were amplified from genomic DNA by means of the immunoSEQ Assay, a bias-controlled multiplex PCR. From the authors' description of their analysis: Nucleated cell counts per sample were estimated from amplification of reference gene primers within the assay. To quantify the absolute abundance of each unique TCRbeta CDR3 rearrangement, sequence reads were collapsed and filtered. For each sample, productive Simpson clonality was calculated as the square root of Simpson's diversity index over productive rearrangements. TCRdb mirrors the immuneACCESS table, restricted to in-frame sequences. Some clones are absent from its copies; in checked studies, under half trace to an unresolved V gene, and the reason for the others is unknown. That table furnishes V, J and clone size, whereas the DNA furnished D and trimming. Across this sample there are roughly 59,000 clones, with roughly 80% seen only once. The ten largest clones take up more than 7.5% of the sample.

V lost 4 bases and J lost 4 bases; the stretch between them is 20 bases long. The germline V gene (reference sequence) gives CDR1 as LNHDA and CDR2 as SQIVND. From its cysteine to its phenylalanine, the CDR3 spans 16 amino acids. The only DNA kept is the CDR3, 48 bases in frame from the first base. For this clone: Its antigen specificity is not known. No base-level quality is on record; no much larger clone is a single base apart.

Paper-wide results and their limitations: Clinical and demographic metadata were provided uncurated, with the amount varying by source and participant.

The chain couples TRBV19 to TRBJ2-7; matching of 6 bases hints at TRBD2 as the D gene. The clonotype originates from a human donor in a cohort sampled during active COVID-19. Sequenced sample: peripheral blood. CDR3 protein: CASSTFSGTGSYEQYF. The DNA sequence is TGTGCCAGTAGTACTTTTTCCGGGACTGGATCTTACGAGCAGTACTTC.